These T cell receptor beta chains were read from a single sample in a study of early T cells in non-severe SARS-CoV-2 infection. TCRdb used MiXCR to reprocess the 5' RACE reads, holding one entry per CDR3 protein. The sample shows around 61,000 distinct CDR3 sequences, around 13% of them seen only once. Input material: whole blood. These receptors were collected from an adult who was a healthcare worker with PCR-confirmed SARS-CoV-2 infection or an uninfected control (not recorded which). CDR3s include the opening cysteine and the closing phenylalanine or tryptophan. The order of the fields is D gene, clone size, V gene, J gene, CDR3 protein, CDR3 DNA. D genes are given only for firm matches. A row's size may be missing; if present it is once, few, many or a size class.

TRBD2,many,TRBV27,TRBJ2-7,CASSPLSSGRAAEQYF,TGTGCCAGCAGTCCCCTAAGTAGCGGGAGGGCCGCCGAGCAGTACTTC
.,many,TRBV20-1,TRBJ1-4,CSALDGATNEKLFF,TGCAGTGCTCTAGACGGTGCAACTAATGAAAAACTGTTTTTT
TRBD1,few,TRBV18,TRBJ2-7,CASSLGQGAELKQYF,TGTGCCAGCTCCCTCGGACAGGGGGCAGAATTGAAGCAGTACTTC
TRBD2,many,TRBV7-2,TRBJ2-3,CASSLARTSEYFSDTQYF,TGTGCCAGCAGCTTAGCCCGGACTAGCGAGTATTTCTCAGATACGCAGTATTTT
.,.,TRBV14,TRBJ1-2,CASSPKGVGQLYGYTF,TGTGCCAGCAGCCCCAAGGGTGTCGGACAGCTCTATGGCTACACCTTC
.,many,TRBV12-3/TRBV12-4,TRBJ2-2,CASSLAGGNTGELFF,TGTGCCAGCAGTTTAGCGGGGGGTAACACCGGGGAGCTGTTTTTT
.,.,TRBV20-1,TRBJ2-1,CSATAPPRRGVDEQFF,TGCAGTGCTACGGCCCCCCCCAGAAGGGGGGTCGATGAGCAGTTCTTC
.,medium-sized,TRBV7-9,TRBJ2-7,CASSFSGVSYEQYF,TGTGCCAGCAGCTTTTCGGGAGTCTCCTACGAGCAGTACTTC
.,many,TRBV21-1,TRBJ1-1,CASSKAGVPGPTGTEAFF,TGTGCCAGCAGCAAAGCTGGGGTCCCAGGGCCCACCGGCACTGAAGCTTTCTTT
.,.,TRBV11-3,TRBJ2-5,CASSLDPIGTQYF,TGTGCCAGCAGCTTAGATCCCATCGGGACCCAGTACTTC
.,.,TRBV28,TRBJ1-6,CASSLDGNSPLHF,TGTGCCAGCAGTTTAGACGGTAATTCACCCCTCCACTTT
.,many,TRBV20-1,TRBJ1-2,CSALTRSYGYTF,TGCAGTGCATTGACACGGAGCTATGGCTACACCTTC
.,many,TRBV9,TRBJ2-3,CASSVAVSRTTDTQYF,TGTGCCAGCAGCGTAGCGGTTTCTAGGACAACCGATACGCAGTATTTT
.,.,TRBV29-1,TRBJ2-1,CSVEPNSYNEQFF,TGCAGCGTTGAACCGAACTCTTACAATGAGCAGTTCTTC
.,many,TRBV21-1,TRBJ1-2,CASSLRPMDRGNGYTF,TGTGCCAGCAGCCTGCGTCCGATGGACAGGGGGAATGGCTACACCTTC
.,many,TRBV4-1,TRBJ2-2,CASSQDVGAVPITGELFF,TGCGCCAGCAGCCAAGATGTCGGAGCGGTACCAATCACCGGGGAGCTGTTTTTT
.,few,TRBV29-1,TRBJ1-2,CSVTGLDLDYGYTF,TGCAGCGTAACAGGTCTCGATCTTGACTATGGCTACACCTTC
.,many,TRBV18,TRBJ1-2,CASSLGSYGYTF,TGTGCCAGCTCATTGGGGAGTTATGGCTACACCTTC
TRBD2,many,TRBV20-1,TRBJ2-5,CSASPLAGGPETQYF,TGCAGTGCTAGTCCCCTGGCGGGGGGGCCGGAGACCCAGTACTTC
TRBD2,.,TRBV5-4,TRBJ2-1,CASSLTAGGHNEQFF,TGTGCCAGCAGCTTGACGGCGGGGGGGCACAATGAGCAGTTCTTC
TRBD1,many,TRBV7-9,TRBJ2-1,CASSPGGETYNEQFF,TGTGCCAGCAGCCCAGGGGGCGAAACCTACAATGAGCAGTTCTTC
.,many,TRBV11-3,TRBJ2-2,CASSSRGAGTGELFF,TGTGCCAGCAGCTCGAGGGGCGCGGGCACCGGGGAGCTGTTTTTT
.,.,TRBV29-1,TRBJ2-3,CSSNAFWEGTDTQYF,TGCAGCTCAAACGCGTTCTGGGAAGGCACAGATACGCAGTATTTT
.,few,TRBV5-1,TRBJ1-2,CASSNAPAGGYTF,TGCGCCAGCAGCAATGCCCCGGCAGGAGGCTACACCTTC
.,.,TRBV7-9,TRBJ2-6,CASVRDGGANVLTF,TGTGCCAGCGTCCGAGATGGAGGGGCCAACGTCCTGACTTTC
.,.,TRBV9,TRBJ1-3,CASSVGKGRLSGNTIYF,TGTGCCAGCAGCGTAGGAAAGGGACGGCTCTCTGGAAACACCATATATTTT
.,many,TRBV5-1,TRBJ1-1,CASSSTPTNTEAFF,TGCGCCAGCAGCTCGACGCCAACCAACACTGAAGCTTTCTTT
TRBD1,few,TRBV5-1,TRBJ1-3,CASSLVEGAGSGNTIYF,TGCGCCAGCAGCTTGGTAGAGGGGGCCGGCTCTGGAAACACCATATATTTT
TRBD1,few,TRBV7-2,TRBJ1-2,CASSPDRGLRGYTF,TGTGCCAGCAGCCCAGACAGGGGGCTTAGGGGCTACACCTTC
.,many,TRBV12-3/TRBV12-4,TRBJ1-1,CASTWGDGNTEAFF,TGTGCCAGCACCTGGGGGGACGGAAACACTGAAGCTTTCTTT
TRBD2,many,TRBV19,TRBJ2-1,CASSIDLTSGYNEQFF,TGTGCCAGTAGTATAGATCTGACTAGCGGTTACAATGAGCAGTTCTTC
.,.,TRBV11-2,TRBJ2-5,CASSLDRGETQYF,TGTGCCAGCAGCTTAGATCGGGGAGAGACCCAGTACTTC
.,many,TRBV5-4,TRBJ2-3,CASSPPAPRDTQYF,TGTGCCAGCAGCCCACCGGCCCCCCGGGATACGCAGTATTTT
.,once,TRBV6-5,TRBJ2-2,CASSYSPAGELFF,TGTGCCAGCAGTTACTCCCCAGCCGGGGAGCTGTTTTTT
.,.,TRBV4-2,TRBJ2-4,CASSQEATRPLKSPKNIQYF,TGTGCCAGCAGCCAAGAGGCTACCCGCCCTCTTAAAAGTCCCAAAAACATTCAGTACTTC
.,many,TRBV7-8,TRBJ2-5,CASRIKSGRYQETQYF,TGTGCCAGCAGGATAAAGAGCGGCAGGTACCAAGAGACCCAGTACTTC
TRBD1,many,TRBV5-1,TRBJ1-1,CASSAIRGPEIISEAFF,TGCGCCAGCAGCGCAATCAGGGGGCCTGAAATCATCTCTGAAGCTTTCTTT
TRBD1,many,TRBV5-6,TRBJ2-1,CASSTGTGSGRNEQFF,TGTGCCAGCAGCACCGGGACAGGGAGCGGGCGGAATGAGCAGTTCTTC
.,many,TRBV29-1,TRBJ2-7,CSVADSLGEQYF,TGCAGCGTTGCGGACAGTCTTGGGGAGCAGTACTTC
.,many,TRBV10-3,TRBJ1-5,CAISESDSSSRAQPQHF,TGTGCCATCAGTGAGTCGGACAGCAGTTCCCGGGCTCAGCCCCAGCATTTT
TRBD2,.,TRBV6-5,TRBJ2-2,CASSVLVVAGPTGELFF,TGTGCCAGCAGTGTCTTGGTAGTAGCGGGACCCACCGGGGAGCTGTTTTTT
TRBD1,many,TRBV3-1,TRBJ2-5,CASSGDREDQETQYF,TGTGCCAGCAGCGGGGACAGGGAGGATCAAGAGACCCAGTACTTC
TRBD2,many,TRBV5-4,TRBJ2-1,CASSLTSETINEQFF,TGTGCCAGCAGCTTGACTAGCGAAACGATCAATGAGCAGTTCTTC
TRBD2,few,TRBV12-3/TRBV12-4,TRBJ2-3,CASSSGTSGRSPDTQYF,TGTGCCAGCAGTTCGGGGACTAGCGGGAGATCCCCAGATACGCAGTATTTT
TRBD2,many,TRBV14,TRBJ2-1,CASSQGLAGTTTYNEQFF,TGTGCCAGCAGCCAAGGACTAGCGGGGACCACGACCTACAATGAGCAGTTCTTC
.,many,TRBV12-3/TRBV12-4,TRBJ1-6,CASSPAYGNSPLHF,TGTGCCAGCAGTCCTGCCTACGGAAATTCACCCCTCCACTTT
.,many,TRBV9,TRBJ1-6,CASSVGEGPGRSPLHF,TGTGCCAGCAGCGTAGGTGAGGGGCCGGGAAGGTCACCCCTCCACTTT
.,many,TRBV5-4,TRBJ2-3,CASRGDPTDTQYF,TGTGCCAGCAGAGGGGACCCCACAGATACGCAGTATTTT
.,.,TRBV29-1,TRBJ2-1,CSVATAYNEQFF,TGCAGCGTAGCGACAGCCTACAATGAGCAGTTCTTC
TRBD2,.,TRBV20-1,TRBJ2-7,CSALGTGRVSGRDRTYEQYF,TGCAGCGCCCTTGGGACAGGGAGGGTTAGCGGGAGGGATAGGACCTACGAGCAGTACTTC
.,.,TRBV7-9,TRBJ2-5,CASSLAVGPQETQYF,TGTGCCAGCAGCTTAGCGGTGGGACCTCAAGAGACCCAGTACTTC
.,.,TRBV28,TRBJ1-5,CASCNPRGVGQPQHF,TGTGCCAGCTGCAACCCCAGGGGAGTTGGGCAGCCCCAGCATTTT